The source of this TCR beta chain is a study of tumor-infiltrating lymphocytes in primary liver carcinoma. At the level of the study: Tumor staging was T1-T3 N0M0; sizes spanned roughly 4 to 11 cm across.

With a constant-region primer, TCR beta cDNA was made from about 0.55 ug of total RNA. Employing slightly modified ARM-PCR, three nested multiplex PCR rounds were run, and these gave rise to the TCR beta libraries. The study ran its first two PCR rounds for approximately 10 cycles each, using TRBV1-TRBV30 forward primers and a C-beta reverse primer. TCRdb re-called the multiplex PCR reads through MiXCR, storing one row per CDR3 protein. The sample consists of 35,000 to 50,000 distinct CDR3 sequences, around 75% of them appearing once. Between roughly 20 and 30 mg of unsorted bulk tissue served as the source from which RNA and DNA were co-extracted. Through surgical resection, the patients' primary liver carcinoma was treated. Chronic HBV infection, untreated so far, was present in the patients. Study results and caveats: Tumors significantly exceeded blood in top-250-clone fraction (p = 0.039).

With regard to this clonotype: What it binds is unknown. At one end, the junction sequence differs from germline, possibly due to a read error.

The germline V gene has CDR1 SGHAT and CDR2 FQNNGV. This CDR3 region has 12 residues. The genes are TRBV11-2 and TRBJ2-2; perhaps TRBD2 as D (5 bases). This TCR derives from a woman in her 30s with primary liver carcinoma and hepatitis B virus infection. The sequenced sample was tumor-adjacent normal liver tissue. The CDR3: CASSLIAGELFF. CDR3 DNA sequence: TGTGCCAGCAGCTTAATTGCCGGGGAGTTGTTTTTT.